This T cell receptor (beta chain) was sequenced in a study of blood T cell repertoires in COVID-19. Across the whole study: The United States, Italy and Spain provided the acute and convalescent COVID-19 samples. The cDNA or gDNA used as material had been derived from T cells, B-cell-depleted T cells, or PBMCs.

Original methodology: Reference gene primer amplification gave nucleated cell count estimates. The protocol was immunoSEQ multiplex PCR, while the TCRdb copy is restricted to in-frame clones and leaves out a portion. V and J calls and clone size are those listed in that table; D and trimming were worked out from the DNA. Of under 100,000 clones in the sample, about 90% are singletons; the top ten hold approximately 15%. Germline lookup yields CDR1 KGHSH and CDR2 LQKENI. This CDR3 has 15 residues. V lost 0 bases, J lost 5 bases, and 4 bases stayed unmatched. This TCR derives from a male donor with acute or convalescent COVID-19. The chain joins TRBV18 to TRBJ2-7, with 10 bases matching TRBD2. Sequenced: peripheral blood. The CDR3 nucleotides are TGTGCCAGCTCACCACCAGGGACTAGCGCCCACGAGCAGTACTTC. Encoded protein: CASSPPGTSAHEQYF.